This T cell receptor (beta chain) derives from a study of T cells expressing NK-cell markers. Across the whole study: Sorted CD3+CD56+NKG2C+, CD3+CD56+NKG2C- and CD3+CD56-NKG2C+ T cells provided the TCR beta repertoires.

For this clonotype: As yet, its antigen is unknown.

The CDR3 has 14 amino acids. In germline, CDR1 is MRHNA, CDR2 SNTAGT. Following a re-call of the 5' RACE reads, TCRdb has one entry per CDR3 protein and lacks DNA. The sample holds 350,000 to 400,000 distinct CDR3 sequences. Study-level points and caveats: Also leading the CD3+CD56-NKG2C+ fraction in a few donors were these clonotypes. In roughly six donors, dominant CD3+CD56+NKG2C+ clonotypes ranked among the top 10 CD8+ clonotypes.

This chain links TRBV6-4 with TRBJ2-1; with no DNA, the TCRdb D assignment of TRBD2 cannot be verified. The sequenced material came from blood T cells: a sorted CD56 or NKG2C T cell subset, CD4+ or CD8+ T cells, or bulk PBMC T cells (not recorded which). This receptor was obtained from a woman between 45 and 60 years old in good health. This CDR3 reads CASSAGSGSDEQFF.